The 7 T cell receptor beta chains listed next were all sequenced from one sample in a study of T cells in Graves' hyperthyroidism and ophthalmopathy. The CDR3 regions of TCR beta were amplified from RNA transcripts. TCR CDR3 underwent first-round RT-PCR with the HTBI primer set. Each CDR3 protein gets one entry after TCRdb re-called the multiplex PCR reads with MiXCR. The data show more than 650,000 distinct CDR3 sequences, 14% seen once. The sample taken for sequencing was blood. Every receptor here comes from a woman between 18 and 30 years old with Graves' hyperthyroidism.

The sample holds many counts of this clonotype. Germline is not matched at one junction end, which may reflect a read error. The chain couples TRBV28 to TRBJ2-3; TRBD1 aligns across 8 bases. The CDR3 extends over 15 amino acids. Germline CDR1 MDHEN, CDR2 SYDVKM. The CDR3 spells CTSRHRGRNADTQYF. The CDR3 DNA is TGTACCAGCAGACACAGGGGGAGGAACGCAGATACGCAGTATTTT.

This sequence joins TRBV4-3 and TRBJ2-1; 8 positions match TRBD1. V shed 4 bases, J shed 12 bases, and the junction held 17 bases outside the gene matches. Germline CDR1 and CDR2: LGHNA and YSLEER. The CDR3 has 16 residues. CDR3 DNA sequence: TGCGCCAGCAGCCCGGGGACAGGCGAATCGTCCCGAACGCAGTTCTTC. Protein product: CASSPGTGESSRTQFF.

There are many counts of this clonotype. The chain links TRBV13 to TRBJ2-3, with D perhaps TRBD2 (6 bases). The CDR3 runs to 13 residues. V dropped 7 bases and J dropped 8 bases, with 16 bases sitting between them. Germline CDR1 and CDR2: PRHDT and FYEKMQ (reference sequence). The CDR3 DNA sequence: TGTGCCAGCACCCCCCGGGGGAGCCCTACGCAGTATTTT. Translated, it gives CASTPRGSPTQYF. The whole variable domain, remainder taken from reference TRBV13 and TRBJ2-3, is AAGVIQSPRHLIKEKRETATLKCYPIPRHDTVYWYQQGPGQDPQFLISFYEKMQSDKGSIPDRFSAQQFSDYHSELNMSSLELGDSALYFCASTPRGSPTQYFGPGTRLTVL.

The chain employs TRBV12-3 or TRBV12-4 and TRBJ2-7; TRBD2 is a possible D gene (7 bases). The CDR3 contains 16 residues. V lost 5 bases and J lost 2, with 19 bases in between. As DNA, the CDR3 is TGTGCCAGCAGTAAAGCAACGGGGGGCCCGCCCTACGAGCAGTACTTC. Encoded protein: CASSKATGGPPYEQYF.

This clonotype has ten or more counts. The V and J genes are TRBV20-1 and TRBJ2-3; 16 bases align to TRBD2. From germline, CDR1 is DFQATT and CDR2 SNEGSKA (reference sequence). V shed 6 bases, J shed 0 bases, and the junction held 9 bases outside the gene matches. CDR3 length: 18 residues. CDR3 in amino acids: CSAGGLAGGPGSTDTQYF. The CDR3 DNA is TGCAGTGCCGGGGGACTAGCGGGAGGGCCGGGAAGCACAGATACGCAGTATTTT.

In its sample, this clonotype was seen a few times. This chain connects TRBV30 to TRBJ2-3; the D is unclear. Germline CDR1 is GTSNPN and CDR2 is SVGIG (reference sequence). V was pared by 0 bases and J by 12 bases, with 28 bases between. The CDR3 length is 17 residues. Written as DNA, the CDR3 is TGTGCCTGGAGTGTACTGAGAGCGTCCCCGTTCCCGCCGGGCCAGTATTTT. It encodes CAWSVLRASPFPPGQYF.

The gene calls are TRBV24-1 and TRBJ2-7; possibly TRBD1 for D (6 bases). Trimming pared 1 base from V and 3 bases from J, leaving 21 bases between. The length of the CDR3 is 18 residues. Per the germline V gene, CDR1 is KGHDR and CDR2 is SFDVKD. This CDR3 is CATSDLSVQGSSGYEQYF. DNA of the CDR3: TGTGCCACCAGTGATTTATCCGTACAGGGAAGTAGTGGCTACGAGCAGTACTTC.